This T cell receptor beta chain was retrieved from a study of T-cell reconstitution after alpha-beta-depleted transplantation in children. This clonotype came up a few times. V was clipped by 6 bases and J by 6 bases, with 17 bases between them. The germline V gene has CDR1 ENHRY and CDR2 SYGVKD. The CDR3 is 15 residues long. This sample's TCRbeta library carried unique molecular identifier barcodes. TCRdb independently ran MiXCR on the PCR reads; one entry per CDR3 protein. Of some 640,000 distinct CDR3 sequences in the sample, roughly 17% are singletons; the top ten hold approximately 1%. This clonotype was sampled from a human donor who donated a stem cell graft to a child with acute myeloid leukemia. The source was PBMCs from the stem cell graft donor, collected from the stem cell graft. The chain carries TRBV10-3 and TRBJ2-2; D possibly corresponds to TRBD1 (6 bases). CDR3 in DNA: TGTGCCATCAGGAAGGGGGATTCGGGCGCCGGGGAGCTGTTTTTT. Residues: CAIRKGDSGAGELFF.